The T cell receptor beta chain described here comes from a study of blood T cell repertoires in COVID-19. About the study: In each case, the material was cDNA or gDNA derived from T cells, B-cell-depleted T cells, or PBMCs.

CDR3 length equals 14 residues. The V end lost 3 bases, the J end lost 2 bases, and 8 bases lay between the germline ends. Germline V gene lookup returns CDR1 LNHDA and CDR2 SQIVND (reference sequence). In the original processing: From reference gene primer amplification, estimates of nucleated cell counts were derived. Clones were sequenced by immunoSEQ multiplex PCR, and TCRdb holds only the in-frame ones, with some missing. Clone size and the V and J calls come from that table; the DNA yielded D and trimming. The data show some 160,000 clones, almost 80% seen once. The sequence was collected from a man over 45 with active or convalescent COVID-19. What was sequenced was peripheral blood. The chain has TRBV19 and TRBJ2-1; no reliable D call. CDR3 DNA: TGTGCCAGTAGTATTCTGGCAGCCTACAATGAGCAGTTCTTC. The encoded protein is CASSILAAYNEQFF. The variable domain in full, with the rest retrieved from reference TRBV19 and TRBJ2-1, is DGGITQSPKYLFRKEGQNVTLSCEQNLNHDAMYWYRQDPGQGLRLIYYSQIVNDFQKGDIAEGYSVSREKKESFPLTVTSAQKNPTAFYLCASSILAAYNEQFFGPGTRLTVL.